Following are 11 T cell receptor beta chains from one sample sequenced in a study of CD8+ T cells in alopecia areata. The treatment is: oral pan-JAK inhibitor, 5-10 mg twice daily. TCR sequencing used cDNA made by reverse transcription of extracted RNA. Method: immunoSEQ multiplex PCR; TCRdb's copy keeps in-frame clones and lacks some. The table shows about 190,000 clones, with approximately 67% occurring only once. The material sequenced was CD4+ T cells sorted from blood, taken around week 50, from a patient treated with tofacitinib. The receptors were sampled from a human donor with alopecia areata.

This clone was observed a handful of times. CDR3 sequence: CASSPERQGNEQYF. The CDR3 coding sequence is TGTGCCAGCTCACCAGAGAGACAGGGCAACGAGCAGTACTTC. The chain combines TRBV18 with TRBJ2-7, with 7 bases that match TRBD1. The CDR3 contains 14 residues. Trimming at V came to 2 bases and at J to 5 bases, leaving 6 bases not matched to a gene. Germline V CDR1 and CDR2: KGHSH, LQKENI.

The chain links TRBV10-3 to TRBJ2-6; D tentatively reads TRBD1 or TRBD2 (5 bases each). Germline assignment: CDR1 ENHRY and CDR2 SYGVKD. The length of the CDR3 is 14 residues. Trimming removed 11 bases at V and 3 bases at J, with 14 bases between. In nucleotides, the CDR3 is TGTGCCGCGGGCCGGGACGTTGGGGCCAACGTCCTGACTTTC. It translates to CAAGRDVGANVLTF.

This chain uses TRBV2 with TRBJ2-2; D remains unclear. The length of the CDR3 is 13 residues. The V end was cut by 2 bases, the J end by 4 bases, with 5 bases between. Germline V gene sequence: CDR1 SNHLY, CDR2 FYNNEI. The CDR3 is CASSETSTGELFF. In DNA, the CDR3 is TGTGCCAGCAGTGAAACCTCCACCGGGGAGCTGTTTTTT.

This clone appeared a few times. V is TRBV7-2 and J is TRBJ2-7, with a possible D match to TRBD2 (6 bases). V gave up 5 bases and J gave up 2 bases, with 16 bases separating them. This CDR3 region has 15 residues. The germline gives CDR1 SGHTA, CDR2 FQGNSA. The CDR3 sequence: CASSETRGATYEQYF. The DNA of the CDR3 is TGTGCCAGCAGCGAAACGCGCGGGGCAACCTACGAGCAGTACTTC.

The chain is built from TRBV4-3 and TRBJ2-4; 9 bases agree with TRBD1. The germline V gene encodes CDR1 LGHNA and CDR2 YSLEER. There are 15 residues in the CDR3. V shed 4 bases and J 7 bases; nucleotides not matched to a gene: 8. The CDR3 loop is CASSRDRDRFNIQYF. The CDR3 coding sequence is TGCGCCAGCAGCCGGGACAGGGATCGATTCAACATTCAGTACTTC.

The chain uses TRBV5-4 and TRBJ2-6; D unclear. V gave up 4 bases and J gave up 4 bases, with 15 bases separating them. The CDR3 spans 16 residues. Germline loops: CDR1 SGHNT, CDR2 YYREEE (reference sequence). The CDR3 here is CASSPSLTAGANVLTF. The DNA of the CDR3 is TGTGCCAGCAGCCCCTCCCTAACAGCGGGGGCCAACGTCCTGACTTTC.

The CDR3 bases are TGTGCCAGCAGCGAGCTACAGGGGGTTACTGAAGCTTTCTTT. Protein: CASSELQGVTEAFF. V gene TRBV9 combines with J gene TRBJ1-1, with TRBD1 matching 8 bases. The V segment lost 3 bases and the J segment 5 bases; nucleotides outside the gene matches: 6. Germline-derived CDR1 and CDR2 are SGDLS and YYNGEE. The CDR3 spans 14 residues.

This chain uses TRBV5-1 with TRBJ2-7; 9 positions match TRBD1. V was pared by 0 bases and J by 0 bases, with 1 base of the junction left unmatched. Germline values: CDR1 SGHRS, CDR2 YFSETQ. CDR3 length equals 15 residues. The CDR3 coding sequence is TGCGCCAGCAGCTTGGGGGACAGGGTCTCCTACGAGCAGTACTTC. Protein product: CASSLGDRVSYEQYF.

This clone was seen more than once but under ten times. The chain links TRBV5-1 to TRBJ1-2; D is possibly TRBD1 (6 bases). V was trimmed by 4 bases and J by 0 bases, leaving 10 bases between them. Germline CDR1 reads SGHRS; CDR2 reads YFSETQ. The CDR3 loop spans 14 amino acids. The CDR3 spells CASSRDTANYGYTF. The CDR3 region has the DNA TGCGCCAGCAGCAGGGACACCGCTAACTATGGCTACACCTTC. Full variable domain (missing parts from reference TRBV5-1 and TRBJ1-2): KAGVTQTPRYLIKTRGQQVTLSCSPISGHRSVSWYQQTPGQGLQFLFEYFSETQRNKGNFPGRFSGRQFSNSRSEMNVSTLELGDSALYLCASSRDTANYGYTFGSGTRLTVV.

The CDR3 DNA reads TGCAGCGCCGGACGTTCTAGCACAGATACGCAGTATTTT. It specifies CSAGRSSTDTQYF. This chain joins TRBV29-1 and TRBJ2-3; D gene unclear. The CDR3 length is 13 residues. V was trimmed by 7 bases and J by 0 bases, leaving 11 bases between them. Germline CDR1 reads SQVTM; CDR2 reads ANQGSEA.

The J gene is TRBJ2-2, the V gene TRBV2, with 8 bases fitting TRBD2. The CDR3 runs to 15 residues. CDR1 and CDR2 (germline): SNHLY, FYNNEI. The V gene end was trimmed by 7 bases and the J gene end by 6 bases; junction bases not matched to a gene: 10. This CDR3 is CASTISGGLAGELFF. The DNA for the CDR3 is TGTGCCAGCACCATCTCGGGGGGGCTGGCCGGGGAGCTGTTTTTT. Full variable domain (missing parts from reference TRBV2 and TRBJ2-2): EPEVTQTPSHQVTQMGQEVILRCVPISNHLYFYWYRQILGQKVEFLVSFYNNEISEKSEIFDDQFSVERPDGSNFTLKIRSTKLEDSAMYFCASTISGGLAGELFFGEGSRLTVL.